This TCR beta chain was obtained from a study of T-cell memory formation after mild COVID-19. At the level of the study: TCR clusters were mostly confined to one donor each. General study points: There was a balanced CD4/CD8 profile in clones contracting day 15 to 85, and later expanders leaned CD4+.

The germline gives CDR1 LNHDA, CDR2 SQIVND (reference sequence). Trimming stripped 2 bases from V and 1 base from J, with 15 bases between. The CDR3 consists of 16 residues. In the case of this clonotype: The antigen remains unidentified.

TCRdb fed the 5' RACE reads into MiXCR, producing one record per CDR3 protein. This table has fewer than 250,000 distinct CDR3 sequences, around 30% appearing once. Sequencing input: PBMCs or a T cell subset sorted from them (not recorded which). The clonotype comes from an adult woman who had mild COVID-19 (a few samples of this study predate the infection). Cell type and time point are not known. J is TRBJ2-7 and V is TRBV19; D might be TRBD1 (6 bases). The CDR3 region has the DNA TGTGCCAGTAGTATAAGTCTCAGGGGACCTTCCTACGAGCAGTACTTC. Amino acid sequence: CASSISLRGPSYEQYF.